What follows describes a single T cell receptor beta chain. No cognate antigen has been identified for it. It has no much larger one-base neighbor in the sample; base qualities were not kept. CDR1 LGHDT and CDR2 YNNKEL are derived from the germline V gene (reference sequence). The CDR3, from cysteine to phenylalanine, totals 16 residues. Solely the CDR3 DNA is kept, with 48 bases framed from the first base. The donors were roughly 40 Caucasian individuals from Russia, aged 6 to 90 years, who were systemically healthy. Approximately 9.3 milliliters of peripheral blood were drawn from each donor into EDTA-treated Vacutainer tubes. Ficoll-Paque density-gradient centrifugation was used to isolate PBMCs, with at least 7 million obtained per sample. Total RNA was extracted from PBMCs with Trizol reagent, with at least 6 micrograms obtained per sample. For every donor, flow cytometry on a PBMC aliquot measured the percentage of naive CD45RAhigh/CD27high T cells.

These data are taken from a study of blood T cells in healthy people across ages (dated by TCRdb to between 2014 and 2017). A note on the overall study: In model experiments, template switching captured roughly one uniquely barcoded TCR beta cDNA molecule for every two T cells. Using deep sequencing normalized with unique cDNA molecular identifiers, the study measured how TCR beta repertoire diversity changes with age. The donors were split into four age groups: young (average about 16 years), middle-aged (roughly 39), aged (more than 55) and long-lived (roughly 77). Donors of different ages were randomly distributed across sequencing lanes to avoid experimental bias. Using the same blood draw, the study looked at two additional independent replicas of 1 million unique cDNA reads for two donors, one aged 18 to 30 and the other aged 80 or older. What the authors observed across the whole study: Bulk unsorted PBMC profiling prevented conclusive comparison of naive and antigen-experienced compartments. The percentage of naive T cells measured by flow cytometry correlated strongly with observed TCR beta diversity. Observed TCR beta diversity per million T cells fell roughly linearly with age, and a significant reduction was already apparent by age roughly 40. Because the CMV infection status of the donors was unknown, age-related changes in expanded clonotypes may potentially have been confounded. Estimates of total diversity from one million sequenced T cells were regarded as lower bounds and underestimates. Compared with the aged group, the long-lived group had more naive CD4+ T cells, fewer expanded clones and increased TCR diversity, suggesting age selection.

Preparation of the library involved 5' RACE. This sample was sequenced with an Illumina HiSeq 2500. A second roughly 6 to 12 cycle PCR used a sample-barcoded 5' primer and a J-beta primer mix. A unique molecular identifier was introduced onto each TCR beta cDNA molecule by a template-switch 5' adaptor carrying 12 random nucleotides. Each sample yielded at least 2.5 million CDR3-containing paired-end reads. The Mint cDNA synthesis kit, primed by a TRBC-specific oligonucleotide, was used to synthesize first-strand cDNA from all RNA. Following uracil-DNA glycosylase treatment, all cDNA underwent a first 18-cycle PCR with the universal primers M1SS and BC2_uni_R. As for the authors' bioinformatics: For normalization, 1 million high-quality reads, each with a distinct molecular identifier, were randomly selected from each sample. Instead of being binned into consensus sequences, reads that shared molecular identifiers were thrown out. MiTCR, run with a Q25 quality threshold and the strictest error-elimination algorithm, handled CDR3 identification, clonotype clustering and error correction. Lower-bound total TCR beta diversity was estimated with a nonparametric unseen species model using Euler transformation. The public reads were reanalyzed by TCRdb: fastp trimming at Q25, MiXCR alignment, in-frame beta chains only. Each CDR3 protein appears once, grouped with its most common genes and DNA. The V and J calls and clone size are TCRdb's, not the authors'. This sample has about 1.1 million distinct CDR3 sequences in its table, and 35% to 40% of those were observed once. The leading ten clones occupy around 12% of the sample.

Sample: blood. This TCR derives from a man younger than 35 in good health. The chain is encoded by TRBV3-1 joined to TRBJ2-7; TRBD2 agrees with 11 junctional bases. The end of the DNA is better explained by TRBJ2-5, so the J call may be wrong. DNA sequence: TGTGCCAGCGGGACCAACAGACTAGCGGGGAAAGAGACCCAGTACTTC. Translated, this is CASGTNRLAGKETQYF.